This TCR beta chain was captured by sequencing in a study of Graves' ophthalmopathy and Graves' hyperthyroidism. Notes on the study in general: Ophthalmopathy progression was predicted with around 71% sensitivity and 72% to 75% specificity.

With a duration under 3 months, ophthalmopathy in the donors showed moderate-to-severe activity, CAS ≥3 and NOSPECS ≥4. None of the included patients had other autoimmune diseases, uncontrolled infections, pregnancy or lactation, as these led to exclusion. It was on clinical symptoms, serum thyroxine, TRAb, thyroid ultrasound and orbital computed tomography that diagnosis relied. This clonotype was picked up many times. Its antigen is currently unknown. The sequenced template was RNA, covering the TCR beta CDR3 region. After a first-round RT-PCR with HTBI primers, a second-round multiplex PCR was run. TCRdb reanalysed the multiplex PCR reads using MiXCR and keeps one entry per CDR3 protein. The table has hundreds of thousands of distinct CDR3 sequences, 20% to 25% seen once. From germline, CDR1 is SGHTA and CDR2 FQGTGA. Trimming cost V 5 bases and J 3 bases; bases outside gene matches: 3. The CDR3 totals 14 residues.

The source of this sequence is a woman aged 50 to 60 with Graves' ophthalmopathy. J is TRBJ2-5 and V is TRBV7-3; 10 nucleotides match TRBD2. The sequenced sample was peripheral blood. The CDR3 region has the DNA TGTGCCAGCAGCCTCGGACTAGCGGAAGAGACCCAGTACTTC. This codes for CASSLGLAEETQYF.